This TCR beta chain was documented in a study of CXCR3-negative and CXCR3-positive naive CD8 T cells. Naive CD8+ T lymphocytes were specified as CD45RO-CCR7+CD27+CD95-. In preparing the TRB cDNA libraries, 5' RACE with UMI labels was used. From the 5' RACE reads, TCRdb lists one entry per CDR3 protein and no DNA. With about 98,000 distinct CDR3 sequences in the sample, the ten largest clones hold about 1.1%. Comments on this clonotype: Its antigen remains unidentified.

The CDR3 has 15 amino acids. Findings and caveats of the study: Naive subsets did not differ in surface CD5, and the authors estimated TCR strength using properties of the TRB CDR3. Memory CD8+ cells showed much lower diversity, while both naive subsets were comparably high. Higher TRB CDR3 hydrophobicity marked CXCR3-positive naive cells relative to CXCR3-negative naive cells. The majority of assays used fresh PBMCs, and CXCR3 expression partially decreased after cryopreservation.

The TCR originated in a human donor in good health. Some clones in this sample may be carry-over from other donors' samples. The chain carries TRBV21-1 and TRBJ1-1. TRBV21-1 counts as a pseudogene. The specimen sequenced was naive CXCR3+ CD8+ T cells from blood. Noted subset: CD45RO-CCR7+CD27+CD95- naive CD8+ T cells expressing CXCR3 (TNR3+). The chain's CDR3 is CASRTGRRMNTEAFF.